Each of the 10 T cell receptor beta chains below was sequenced from the same sample in a study of neoadjuvant anti-PD-1 for oral cavity cancer. Time point of the sample: after neoadjuvant nivolumab, at surgical resection. Only in-frame clones appear in the TCRdb table, and some are missing; sequencing was by immunoSEQ multiplex PCR. The sample yields about 13,000 clones, approximately 69% seen once. This material consisted of PBMCs, taken after nivolumab (anti-PD-1) treatment. The receptor set was obtained from a person between 40 and 85 years old with oral cavity squamous cell carcinoma.

This chain joins TRBV2 and TRBJ1-2, with a possible D match to TRBD1 (6 bases). CDR3 size: 15 residues. The V end was cut by 3 bases, the J end by 1 base, with 12 bases between. Germline-derived CDR1 and CDR2 are SNHLY and FYNNEI. In DNA form, the CDR3 reads TGTGCCAGCAGTGATACAGGGACCCATAACTATGGCTACACCTTC. This gives the protein CASSDTGTHNYGYTF.

The V and J genes are TRBV27 and TRBJ1-5; D is ambiguous. This CDR3 comprises 14 residues. Per the germline V gene, CDR1 is MNHEY and CDR2 is SMNVEV (reference sequence). Between the trimmed V and J ends, which lost 2 bases and 4 bases, there was a span of 9 bases. CDR3 DNA sequence: TGTGCCAGCAGTTTACTCGGGGTAAATCAGCCCCAGCATTTT. Its protein is CASSLLGVNQPQHF.

The V gene is TRBV6-1, the J gene TRBJ2-7, with D perhaps TRBD2 (5 bases). The V end lost 7 bases, the J end lost 6 bases, and 10 bases lay between the germline ends. Germline assignment: CDR1 MNHNS and CDR2 SASEGT. The length of the CDR3 is 11 residues. The CDR3 DNA is TGTGCCAGCATCCTCACTAGCGAGCAGTACTTC. Translating gives CASILTSEQYF.

This chain connects TRBV29-1 to TRBJ1-4; D may be TRBD1 (6 bases). V lost 3 bases to trimming and J lost 8 bases, with 10 bases between them. From germline, CDR1 is SQVTM and CDR2 ANQGSEA. CDR3 length: 12 residues. CDR3 in amino acids: CSVDQGTEKLFF. The CDR3 nucleotides are TGCAGCGTTGACCAGGGGACGGAAAAACTGTTTTTT.

This clone has just one count. This rearrangement joins TRBV14 to TRBJ1-2, with 8 bases identical to TRBD1. Germline trimming cut 1 base from V and 8 bases from J; bases unmatched to any gene: 6. There are 14 residues in the CDR3. CDR1 and CDR2 (germline): SGHDN, FVKESK. The CDR3 region is CASSQVAGGYGYTF. Here the CDR3 DNA reads TGTGCCAGCAGCCAAGTAGCAGGGGGCTACGGCTACACCTTC.

This sequence joins TRBV5-4 and TRBJ2-7; 8 bases fit TRBD2. Germline loops: CDR1 SGHNT, CDR2 YYREEE (reference sequence). This CDR3 comprises 15 residues. Trimming at V came to 3 bases and at J to 1 base, leaving 6 bases not matched to a gene. The CDR3 nucleotides read TGTGCCAGCAGCTCCGGGGGGGCGGGTTCCTACGAGCAGTACTTC. It is translated as CASSSGGAGSYEQYF.

The DNA of the CDR3 is TGCGCCAGCAGCTTGGCCACAGGGTGGAATGGCTACACCTTC. Translating gives CASSLATGWNGYTF. The rearrangement joins TRBV5-1 to TRBJ1-2; TRBD1 might be the D (6 bases). The CDR3 totals 14 residues. V shed 0 bases and J shed 6 bases, with 12 bases lying between them. The germline gives CDR1 SGHRS, CDR2 YFSETQ.

The CDR3 DNA sequence: TGCAGCGCCTCAGGGGCAACTAATGAAAAACTGTTTTTT. Translated: CSASGATNEKLFF. The chain carries TRBV29-1 and TRBJ1-4; tentative D call: TRBD1 (6 bases). The germline gives CDR1 SQVTM, CDR2 ANQGSEA. V shed 7 bases and J shed 0 bases, with 9 bases lying between them. The CDR3 is made up of 13 amino acids.

The J gene is TRBJ1-2, the V gene TRBV29-1, with D perhaps matching TRBD1 (5 bases). The CDR3 is 11 residues long. Germline CDR1 and CDR2: SQVTM and ANQGSEA. Trimming left V 6 bases short and J 8 bases short, with 13 bases between. CDR3 nucleotide sequence: TGCAGCGTCGTTGGGACTATCGGCTACACCTTC. Protein sequence: CSVVGTIGYTF. Full variable domain (missing parts from reference TRBV29-1 and TRBJ1-2): SAVISQKPSRDICQRGTSLTIQCQVDSQVTMMFWYRQQPGQSLTLIATANQGSEATYESGFVIDKFPISRPNLTFSTLTVSNMSPEDSSIYLCSVVGTIGYTFGSGTRLTVV.

V usage is TRBV29-1 and J usage is TRBJ2-2; D is undetermined. Germline V gene sequence: CDR1 SQVTM, CDR2 ANQGSEA. V was shortened by 4 bases and J by 7 bases, with 10 bases between the two germline ends. There are 12 residues in the CDR3. The CDR3: CSVGPPDGELFF. The DNA for the CDR3 is TGCAGCGTTGGACCACCGGACGGGGAGCTGTTTTTT.